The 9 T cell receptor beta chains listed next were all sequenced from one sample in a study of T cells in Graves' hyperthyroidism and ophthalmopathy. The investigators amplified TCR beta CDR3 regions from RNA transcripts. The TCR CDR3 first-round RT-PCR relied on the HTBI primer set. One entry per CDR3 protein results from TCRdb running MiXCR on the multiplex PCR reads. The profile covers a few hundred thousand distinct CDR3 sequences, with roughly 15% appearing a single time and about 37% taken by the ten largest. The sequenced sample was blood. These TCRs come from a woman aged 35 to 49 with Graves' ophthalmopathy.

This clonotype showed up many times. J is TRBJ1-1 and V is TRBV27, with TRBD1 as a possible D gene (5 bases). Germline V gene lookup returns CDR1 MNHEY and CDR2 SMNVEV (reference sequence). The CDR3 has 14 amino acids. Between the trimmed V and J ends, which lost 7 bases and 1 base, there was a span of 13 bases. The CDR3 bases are TGTGCCAGCATTCGGGGGAGGGGGAACACTGAAGCTTTCTTT. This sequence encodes CASIRGRGNTEAFF.

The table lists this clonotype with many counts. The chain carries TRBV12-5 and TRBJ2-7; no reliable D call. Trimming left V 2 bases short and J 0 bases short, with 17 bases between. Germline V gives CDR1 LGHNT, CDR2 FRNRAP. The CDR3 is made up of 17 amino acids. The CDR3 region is CASGLSPPVPSSYEQYF. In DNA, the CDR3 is TGTGCTAGTGGTTTGTCACCCCCGGTCCCCAGCTCCTACGAGCAGTACTTC.

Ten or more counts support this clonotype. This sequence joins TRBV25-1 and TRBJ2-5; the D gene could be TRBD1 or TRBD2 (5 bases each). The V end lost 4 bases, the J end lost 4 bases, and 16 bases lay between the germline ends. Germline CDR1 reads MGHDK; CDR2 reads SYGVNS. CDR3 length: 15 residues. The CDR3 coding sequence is TGTGCCAGCAGTGGACCGGGACGCAGGGTAGAGACCCAGTACTTC. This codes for CASSGPGRRVETQYF.

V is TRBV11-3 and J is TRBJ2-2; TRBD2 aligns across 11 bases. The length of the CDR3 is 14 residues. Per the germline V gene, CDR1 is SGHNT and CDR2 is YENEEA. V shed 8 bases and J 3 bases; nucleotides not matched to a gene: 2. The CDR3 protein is CASSSGGYTGELFF. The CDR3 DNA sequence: TGTGCCAGCTCTAGCGGGGGGTACACCGGGGAGCTGTTTTTT. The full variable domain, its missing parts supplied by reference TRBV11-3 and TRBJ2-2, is EAGVVQSPRYKIIEKKQPVAFWCNPISGHNTLYWYLQNLGQGPELLIRYENEEAVDDSQLPKDRFSAERLKGVDSTLKIQPAELGDSAVYLCASSSGGYTGELFFGEGSRLTVL.

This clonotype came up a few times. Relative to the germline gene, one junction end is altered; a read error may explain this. In DNA, the CDR3 is TGTGCCAGCAGTGAAATGGGACATCCCACAGATACGCGGTATTTT. This translates into CASSEMGHPTDTRYF. The chain uses TRBV6-1 and TRBJ2-3; the D gene is possibly TRBD1 (6 bases). Germline loops: CDR1 MNHNS, CDR2 SASEGT. CDR3 size: 15 residues.

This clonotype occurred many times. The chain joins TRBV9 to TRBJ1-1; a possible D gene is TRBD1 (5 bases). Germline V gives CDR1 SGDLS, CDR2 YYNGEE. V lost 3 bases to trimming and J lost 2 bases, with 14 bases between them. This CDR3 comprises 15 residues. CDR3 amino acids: CASSDGDDSNTEAFF. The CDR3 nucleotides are TGTGCCAGCAGCGATGGGGACGATTCAAACACTGAAGCTTTCTTT. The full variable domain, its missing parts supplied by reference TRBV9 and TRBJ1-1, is DSGVTQTPKHLITATGQRVTLRCSPRSGDLSVYWYQQSLDQGLQFLIQYYNGEERAKGNILERFSAQQFPDLHSELNLSSLELGDSALYFCASSDGDDSNTEAFFGQGTRLTVV.

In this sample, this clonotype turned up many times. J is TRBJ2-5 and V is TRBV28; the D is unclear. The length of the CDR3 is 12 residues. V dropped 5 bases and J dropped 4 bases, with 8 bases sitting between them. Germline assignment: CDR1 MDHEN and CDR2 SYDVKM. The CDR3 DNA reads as TGTGCCAGCAGTCAAAGTATAGAGACCCAGTACTTC. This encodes CASSQSIETQYF.

The CDR3, as DNA: TGTGCCACCAGCAGAAGGGACAGGGGGAACTATGGCTACACCTTC. Residues: CATSRRDRGNYGYTF. The V and J genes are TRBV15 and TRBJ1-2; 11 bases agree with TRBD1. Losses at the gene ends were 2 bases for V and 2 bases for J; bases not matched to a gene: 1. This CDR3 has 15 amino acids. Germline CDR1 reads LNHNV; CDR2 reads YYDKDF (reference sequence).

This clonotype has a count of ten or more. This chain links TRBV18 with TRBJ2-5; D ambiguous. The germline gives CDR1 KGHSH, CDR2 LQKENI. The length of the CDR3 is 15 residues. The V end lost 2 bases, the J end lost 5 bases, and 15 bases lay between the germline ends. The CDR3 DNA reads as TGTGCCAGCTCACCAAACTCAGCCCAAGGGGAGACCCAGTACTTC. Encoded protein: CASSPNSAQGETQYF.